What follows are 4 T cell receptor beta chains derived from one specimen sequenced in a study of blood T cell repertoires in COVID-19. TCRdb keeps only in-frame clones here, not all; method: immunoSEQ multiplex PCR. The sample contains about 340,000 clones, about 86% of which appear only once. Sequencing input: PBMCs or T cells enriched from blood (not recorded which). The receptors derive from a woman aged 40-49 years with acute COVID-19.

J is TRBJ1-2 and V is TRBV10-3; 9 bases map to TRBD1. With 0 bases clipped from V and 4 bases from J, the junction kept 6 bases outside the gene matches. Germline assignment: CDR1 ENHRY and CDR2 SYGVKD. The CDR3 has 16 residues. The chain's CDR3 is CAISESNRGLVYGYTF. The CDR3, as DNA: TGTGCCATCAGTGAGTCGAACAGGGGGCTTGTCTATGGCTACACCTTC.

This rearrangement joins TRBV4-2 to TRBJ2-1; 7 nucleotides match TRBD1. CDR1 is LGHNA, CDR2 YNFKEQ, per germline. The CDR3 consists of 15 residues. V trimming: 5 bases; J trimming: 2 bases; junction bases outside the gene matches: 6. The DNA of the CDR3 is TGTGCCAGCAGCACGACAGGGCTTCCCTACAATGAGCAGTTCTTC. This codes for CASSTTGLPYNEQFF.

For the CDR3, the DNA is TGTGCCAGCTCACCCCTTGACACCACTGAAGCTTTCTTT. Translating it yields CASSPLDTTEAFF. J is TRBJ1-1 and V is TRBV18, with D hard to call. CDR1 is KGHSH, CDR2 LQKENI, per germline. The CDR3 spans 13 residues. V lost 3 bases and J 4 bases, leaving 9 bases between the germline ends.

J is TRBJ2-1 and V is TRBV5-8, with TRBD1 matching over 9 bases. With V trimmed by 4 bases and J by 6 bases, 11 bases remained unmatched. The length of the CDR3 is 16 residues. Germline V gives CDR1 SGHTS, CDR2 YDEGEE. The CDR3 protein is CASSIGTGTGFNEQFF. The CDR3, as DNA: TGTGCCAGCAGCATCGGTACCGGGACAGGGTTCAATGAGCAGTTCTTC.